The 24 T cell receptor beta chains below all came from one sample that was sequenced in a study of blood T cells in healthy people across ages. A J-beta primer mix and a sample-barcoded 5' primer were used in a second PCR of roughly 6 to 11 cycles. TCRdb processed the 5' RACE reads anew with MiXCR; each CDR3 protein has one entry. The sample lists about 1.1 million distinct CDR3 sequences, about two fifths occurring once. Sequencing was performed on blood. Source of these receptors: a man between 18 and 29 years old in good health.

The chain combines TRBV9 with TRBJ2-7, with 7 positions matching TRBD2. In germline, CDR1 is SGDLS, CDR2 YYNGEE. With V trimmed by 0 bases and J by 2 bases, 5 bases remained unmatched. This CDR3 comprises 15 residues. Here the CDR3 reads CASSVAAGDPYEQYF. The CDR3 region has the DNA TGTGCCAGCAGCGTAGCGGCGGGAGATCCCTACGAGCAGTACTTC. Filled out from reference TRBV9 and TRBJ2-7, the complete variable domain reads DSGVTQTPKHLITATGQRVTLRCSPRSGDLSVYWYQQSLDQGLQFLIQYYNGEERAKGNILERFSAQQFPDLHSELNLSSLELGDSALYFCASSVAAGDPYEQYFGPGTRLTVT.

This clonotype was observed a few times. The chain uses TRBV2 and TRBJ2-5; D possibly matches TRBD1 or TRBD2 (6 bases each). The ends were cut back, 3 bases at V and 3 bases at J, with 8 bases in the middle. Germline V lookup: CDR1 SNHLY, CDR2 FYNNEI. The CDR3 is 13 residues long. CDR3 DNA sequence: TGTGCCAGCAGTGAGGGGGGCGAAGAGACCCAGTACTTC. It is translated as CASSEGGEETQYF.

CDR3 DNA: TGCAGTGCTCCTGACTATCCCTTCTCCTACAATGAGCAGTTCTTC. Its protein product is CSAPDYPFSYNEQFF. V usage is TRBV20-1 and J usage is TRBJ2-1; perhaps TRBD2 as D (5 bases). CDR3 length equals 15 residues. The V gene's germline CDR1 is DFQATT and CDR2 SNEGSKA (reference sequence). Trimming took 5 bases from V and 0 from J, leaving 14 bases between them.

This clonotype was counted many times. The J gene is TRBJ1-6, the V gene TRBV27, with unresolved D. Germline lookup yields CDR1 MNHEY and CDR2 SMNVEV (reference sequence). This CDR3 is built from 15 residues. With 3 bases removed from V and 0 bases from J, the gap between germline ends came to 6 bases. The CDR3 loop is CASSFASSYNSPLHF. The CDR3 bases are TGTGCCAGCAGTTTTGCGAGCTCCTATAATTCACCCCTCCACTTT.

This clonotype was seen only a few times. The rearrangement joins TRBV5-1 to TRBJ2-5; 7 nucleotides line up with TRBD1. The V and J ends lost 4 bases and 1 base, in that order; junction bases with no gene match: 4. Germline assignment: CDR1 SGHRS and CDR2 YFSETQ. The CDR3 has 14 amino acids. The CDR3 DNA follows: TGCGCCAGCAGCAACCGGGACAGCCAAGAGACCCAGTACTTC. This sequence encodes CASSNRDSQETQYF.

This CDR3 reads CSVGTSGGAYNEQFF. In DNA form, the CDR3 reads TGCAGCGTTGGGACTAGCGGGGGGGCCTACAATGAGCAGTTCTTC. This chain uses TRBV29-1 with TRBJ2-1, with 15 nucleotides matching TRBD2. Germline V gives CDR1 SQVTM, CDR2 ANQGSEA. V gave up 4 bases and J gave up 2 bases; unmatched junction bases: 0. CDR3 size: 15 residues.

This clonotype came up a few times. The rearrangement joins TRBV4-1 to TRBJ1-2; tentative D call: TRBD1 (5 bases). Germline assignment: CDR1 MGHRA and CDR2 YSYEKL. Trimming shortened V by 0 bases and J by 2 bases, and 10 bases separated the two germline ends. The CDR3 is 15 amino acids. The CDR3 spells CASSQERGKNYGYTF. CDR3 nucleotide sequence: TGCGCCAGCAGCCAAGAGCGGGGGAAAAACTATGGCTACACCTTC.

The V gene is TRBV6-5, the J gene TRBJ1-1; no reliable D call. CDR1 and CDR2 (germline): MNHEY, SVGAGI. The V end was cut by 8 bases, the J end by 1 base, with 11 bases between. The CDR3 runs to 13 residues. The CDR3 DNA reads as TGTGCCAGCTTGGGAGGGCCGAACACTGAAGCTTTCTTT. Its protein is CASLGGPNTEAFF.

The V gene is TRBV30, the J gene TRBJ2-3, with 8 positions matching TRBD1. CDR1 GTSNPN and CDR2 SVGIG come from the germline V gene (reference sequence). V shed 5 bases and J 9 bases; nucleotides not matched to a gene: 7. The CDR3 runs 12 residues. The CDR3 nucleotides read TGTGCCTGGGACAGGGGAGGTTTCACGCAGTATTTT. Translating it yields CAWDRGGFTQYF.

V gene TRBV20-1 combines with J gene TRBJ2-7, with D possibly matching TRBD1 (5 bases). This CDR3 region has 13 residues. The germline V and J ends were trimmed by 6 bases and 2 bases, with 14 bases remaining between them. Germline assignment: CDR1 DFQATT and CDR2 SNEGSKA (reference sequence). The CDR3 loop is CSAVFRETYEQYF. For the CDR3, the DNA is TGCAGTGCCGTTTTCAGGGAAACCTACGAGCAGTACTTC.

Note on this clonotype: This may stem from a read error, because a much larger clone lies one nucleotide away. The rearrangement uses TRBV10-3 and TRBJ2-3, with TRBD2 identical over 10 bases. Germline CDR1 and CDR2: ENHRY and SYGVKD. The CDR3 has 14 amino acids. CDR3 region: CAIGQRGGVDAQYF. CDR3 nucleotides: TGTGCCATCGGCCAGCGGGGGGGCGTAGATGCGCAGTATTTT.

The chain recombines TRBV6-2 or TRBV6-3 with TRBJ2-3; TRBD1 agrees at 7 bases. The V gene end was trimmed by 5 bases and the J gene end by 5 bases; junction bases not matched to a gene: 7. This CDR3 has 14 amino acids. CDR1 and CDR2 (germline): MNHEY, SVGEGT. The CDR3 DNA sequence: TGTGCCAGCAGTAAACGACAGGGCAGAGATACGCAGTATTTT. Translation gives CASSKRQGRDTQYF.

The table lists this clonotype with a few counts. The chain links TRBV20-1 to TRBJ2-1; no firm D call. V dropped 3 bases and J dropped 7 bases, with 16 bases sitting between them. Germline assignment: CDR1 DFQATT and CDR2 SNEGSKA (reference sequence). The CDR3 has 14 residues. CDR3 coding DNA: TGCAGTGCTAGCGGCCCCCGGCCGAATAATGAGCAGTTCTTC. It codes for CSASGPRPNNEQFF.

This sequence joins TRBV5-1 and TRBJ2-1, with a weak D call TRBD1 (6 bases). The CDR3 has 17 residues. Trimming removed 2 bases at V and 5 bases at J, with 20 bases between. Germline loops: CDR1 SGHRS, CDR2 YFSETQ. The CDR3 loop is CASSFLQGLGPHNEQFF. The CDR3 DNA is TGCGCCAGCAGCTTCTTACAGGGTCTTGGGCCGCACAATGAGCAGTTCTTC.

This clonotype was seen a few times. This chain uses TRBV9 with TRBJ1-1, with D tentatively TRBD1 (6 bases). Germline V gene lookup returns CDR1 SGDLS and CDR2 YYNGEE. Between the trimmed V and J ends, which lost 4 bases and 0 bases, there was a span of 13 bases. The CDR3 loop spans 15 amino acids. The CDR3 coding sequence is TGTGCCAGCAGCCCCCGGACAGCTGTGAACACTGAAGCTTTCTTT. It yields the protein CASSPRTAVNTEAFF.

This rearrangement joins TRBV10-2 to TRBJ2-1, with TRBD2 matching 9 bases. The trim removed 7 bases at V and 0 bases at J, leaving 7 bases unmatched. The CDR3 has 16 amino acids. Germline CDR1 reads WSHSY; CDR2 reads SAAADI. The CDR3 nucleotides read TGCGCCAGCACCCTACAGACTAGCGGCTCCTACAATGAGCAGTTCTTC. Translation: CASTLQTSGSYNEQFF.

The CDR3, as DNA: TGTGCCAGCAGCTCGACCGAGGAAAGTGGCTACACCTTC. Translated: CASSSTEESGYTF. This chain joins TRBV7-6 and TRBJ1-2; D is ambiguous. V was shortened by 4 bases and J by 7 bases, with 13 bases between the two germline ends. CDR3 length: 13 amino acids. From germline, CDR1 is SGHVS and CDR2 FNYEAQ.

This clonotype has more than one count but fewer than ten. The chain is built from TRBV28 and TRBJ1-2; D remains ambiguous. CDR3 length: 12 residues. V lost 4 bases and J 3 bases, leaving 6 bases between the germline ends. The germline CDR1 and CDR2 sequences are MDHEN and SYDVKM. Written as DNA, the CDR3 is TGTGCCAGCAGTTCGGGCCACTATGGCTACACCTTC. Its translation is CASSSGHYGYTF.

In regard to this clonotype: It may be a read error: a sequence one base away is much more abundant. The chain is built from TRBV4-1 and TRBJ2-5; 11 bases fit TRBD2. V lost 4 bases, J lost 11 bases, and 15 bases stayed unmatched. The CDR3 consists of 16 residues. Germline CDR1 MGHRA, CDR2 YSYEKL. The CDR3 coding sequence is TGCGCCAGCAGCCTTCGTGGGACTAGCGGTGGCAATGAGCAGTACTTC. It codes for CASSLRGTSGGNEQYF.

Comment on this clonotype: It may be a read error: a sequence one base away is much more abundant. The chain recombines TRBV12-3 or TRBV12-4 with TRBJ2-5; unclear D gene. The better agreement between TRBJ2-1 and the DNA end casts doubt on the J call. The CDR3 sequence is 14 residues long. For the CDR3, the DNA is TGTGCCAGCAGTTTTTTCTCAAACCAAGAGACCCAGTTCTTC. It yields the protein CASSFFSNQETQFF.

The J gene is TRBJ2-1, the V gene TRBV12-5, with D maybe TRBD2 (6 bases). The V end lost 7 bases, the J end lost 0 bases, and 16 bases lay between the germline ends. The CDR3 loop spans 16 amino acids. Germline CDR1 and CDR2: LGHNT and FRNRAP. The CDR3 spells CASAPSAGSSYNEQFF. CDR3 bases: TGTGCTAGTGCCCCCTCGGCCGGGAGCTCCTACAATGAGCAGTTCTTC.

This chain uses TRBV4-1 with TRBJ2-7; a possible D gene is TRBD2 (7 bases). This CDR3 contains 15 residues. Germline V CDR1 and CDR2: MGHRA, YSYEKL. V was shortened by 0 bases and J by 1 base, with 10 bases between the two germline ends. The CDR3 region is CASSQEGGLSYEQYF. DNA of the CDR3: TGCGCCAGCAGCCAAGAGGGGGGGCTATCCTACGAGCAGTACTTC.

This clonotype was detected only a few times. The rearrangement joins TRBV6-6 to TRBJ2-7; no definite D call. Germline assignment: CDR1 MNHNY and CDR2 SVGAGI (reference sequence). The CDR3 contains 14 residues. V gave up 0 bases and J gave up 3 bases, with 9 bases separating them. The CDR3 reads CASSYSGSFYEQYF. The CDR3 coding sequence is TGTGCCAGCAGTTACTCGGGCAGTTTCTACGAGCAGTACTTC.

This clonotype was seen a few times. The rearrangement joins TRBV20-1 to TRBJ1-1; D uncertain. This CDR3 spans 14 amino acids. The germline V gene encodes CDR1 DFQATT and CDR2 SNEGSKA (reference sequence). Trimming left V 3 bases short and J 0 bases short, with 11 bases between. The CDR3 DNA reads as TGCAGTGCTAGCTATCCAGGATTGAACACTGAAGCTTTCTTT. This codes for CSASYPGLNTEAFF.